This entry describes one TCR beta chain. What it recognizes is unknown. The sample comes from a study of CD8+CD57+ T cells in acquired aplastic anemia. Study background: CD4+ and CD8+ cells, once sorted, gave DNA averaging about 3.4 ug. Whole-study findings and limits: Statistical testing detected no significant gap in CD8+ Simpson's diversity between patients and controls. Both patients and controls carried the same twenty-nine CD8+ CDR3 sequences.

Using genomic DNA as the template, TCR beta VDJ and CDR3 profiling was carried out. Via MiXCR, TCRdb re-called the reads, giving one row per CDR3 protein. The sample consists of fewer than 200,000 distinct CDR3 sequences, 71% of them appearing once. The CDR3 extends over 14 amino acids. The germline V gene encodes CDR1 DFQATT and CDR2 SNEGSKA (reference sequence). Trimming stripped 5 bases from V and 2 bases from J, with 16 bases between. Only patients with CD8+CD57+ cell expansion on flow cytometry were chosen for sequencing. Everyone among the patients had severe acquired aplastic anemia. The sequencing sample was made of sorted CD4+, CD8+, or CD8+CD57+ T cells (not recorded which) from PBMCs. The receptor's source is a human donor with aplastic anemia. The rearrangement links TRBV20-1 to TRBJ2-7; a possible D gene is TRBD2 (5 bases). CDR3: CSAPRTLGAYEQYF. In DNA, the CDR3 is TGCAGTGCTCCACGGACCTTGGGAGCCTACGAGCAGTACTTC.